This entry concerns a single T cell receptor (beta chain). Its antigen is unknown. One base away there is no much larger clone; base qualities are not given. Collaborating institutions collected whole blood in K2EDTA tubes following their own protocols. For TCRbeta analysis, collaborators shipped samples in one of three forms: frozen whole blood, isolated PBMCs, or DNA extracted from either of those sample types. This entry comes from a study of blood T cell repertoires in COVID-19 (dated by TCRdb to 2018 to 2021). Background for the entire study: Samples from collaborators originated in the United States, Italy and Spain and spanned both the acute and convalescent phases of COVID-19. The dataset comprised deeply sampled blood TCRbeta repertoires from subjects exposed to, actively infected with, or recovered from COVID-19. Where available, HLA class I and class II types were taken from metadata supplied by the sample provider and were not determined by assay-based typing. The sample metadata nearly always contained a de-identified subject ID, COVID-19 status, age in years and sex. The samples were drawn from two sources: the first 160 participants of the ongoing ImmuneRACE study, and approximately 1,300 subjects contributed by 6 global collaborators. The repertoires were released in a freely available public database meant as a resource for research on the immune response to SARS-CoV-2. The material from the prospective study consisted of cDNA or gDNA derived from T cells, B-cell-depleted T cells, or PBMCs. The research as a whole found: The amount of clinical and demographic metadata varied by source and participant and was provided uncurated.

TCRbeta CDR3 regions were amplified from genomic DNA using the immunoSEQ Assay, a bias-controlled multiplex PCR. In the original analysis: Within the assay, amplification of reference gene primers was used to estimate how many nucleated cells each sample contained. Sequence reads were collapsed and filtered to measure the absolute abundance of every unique TCRbeta CDR3 rearrangement. Productive Simpson clonality was computed per sample as the square root of Simpson's diversity index over productive rearrangements. TCRdb stores this immuneACCESS table with in-frame sequences only. Part of the clones is absent; in the studies checked, under half of the shortfall reflects unresolved V genes, and no reason is known for the rest. V and J calls plus clone size are reproduced from that table; the DNA served to infer D and trimming. The sample has roughly 290,000 clones on record, around 89% of them singletons. Approximately 0.84% of the sample belongs to the ten largest clones.

The clonotype comes from a man aged 30 to 45 with acute or convalescent COVID-19. The sequenced sample consisted of peripheral blood.

CDR3 reads: CASSLQGAWEQYF. The DNA reads as follows: TGTGCCAGCAGTTTACAGGGGGCATGGGAGCAGTACTTC. The V and J genes are TRBV28 and TRBJ2-7, with 8 bases matching TRBD1. Counted from cysteine to phenylalanine, this CDR3 has 13 amino acids. Only CDR3 DNA remains: 39 bases, in frame from the first base. From V the trimming removes 2 bases and from J it removes 7 bases, while the gene matches leave 4 bases of the junction unaccounted for. CDR1 and CDR2 are read off the germline V gene as MDHEN and SYDVKM.